A single sample gave rise to the 15 T cell receptor beta chains below, sequenced in a study of CD8 T cells in Susac syndrome. About 0.5 to 1 ug RNA was reverse transcribed with random hexamers. One entry per CDR3 protein results from TCRdb running MiXCR on the immunoSEQ multiplex PCR reads. Of about 300,000 distinct CDR3 sequences listed, around 89% were seen once; the top ten hold about 0.17%. Sequencing was performed on CD8+ T cells from PBMCs. The source is a human donor with multiple sclerosis.

V and J are TRBV7-9 and TRBJ2-2; no firm D call. V lost 5 bases to trimming and J lost 1 base, with 11 bases between them. The CDR3 contains 15 residues. The germline V gene has CDR1 SEHNR and CDR2 FQNEAQ (reference sequence). The CDR3 DNA sequence: TGTGCCAGCAGCCCGTTGCCGGGGAACACCGGGGAGCTGTTTTTT. Translating gives CASSPLPGNTGELFF. Full variable domain (missing parts from reference TRBV7-9 and TRBJ2-2): DTGVSQNPRHKITKRGQNVTFRCDPISEHNRLYWYRQTLGQGPEFLTYFQNEAQLEKSRLLSDRFSAERPKGSFSTLEIQRTEQGDSAMYLCASSPLPGNTGELFFGEGSRLTVL.

The chain has TRBV19 and TRBJ2-5; TRBD2 matches 10 bases. This CDR3 is 14 amino acids long. The junction had 6 bases not matched to a gene; V was cut back by 11 bases and J by 0 bases. Germline V lookup: CDR1 LNHDA, CDR2 SQIVND (reference sequence). The CDR3 region is CAAGGLAYQETQYF. The CDR3, as DNA: TGTGCCGCCGGGGGACTAGCGTACCAAGAGACCCAGTACTTC.

The chain couples TRBV7-9 to TRBJ2-5; possibly TRBD2 for D (5 bases). The CDR3 covers 16 residues. Looked up from germline, CDR1 is SEHNR and CDR2 is FQNEAQ (reference sequence). Trimming stripped 0 bases from V and 0 bases from J, with 11 bases between. CDR3 in DNA: TGTGCCAGCAGCTTAGCGGGGAGCGCGAACCAAGAGACCCAGTACTTC. It yields the protein CASSLAGSANQETQYF. The full variable domain, with the rest looked up from reference TRBV7-9 and TRBJ2-5, is DTGVSQNPRHKITKRGQNVTFRCDPISEHNRLYWYRQTLGQGPEFLTYFQNEAQLEKSRLLSDRFSAERPKGSFSTLEIQRTEQGDSAMYLCASSLAGSANQETQYFGPGTRLLVL.

This clonotype was recorded only once. This chain uses TRBV7-6 with TRBJ1-5; 7 positions agree with TRBD1. The germline CDR1 and CDR2 sequences are SGHVS and FNYEAQ. Trimming cost V 5 bases and J 3 bases; bases outside gene matches: 4. CDR3 length: 14 amino acids. The CDR3 nucleotides read TGTGCCAGCAGCCGACAGGGCCCCAATCAGCCCCAGCATTTT. It yields the protein CASSRQGPNQPQHF.

This clonotype was found a few times. J is TRBJ1-6 and V is TRBV4-1, with D hard to call. CDR1 and CDR2 (germline): MGHRA, YSYEKL. V was pared by 1 base and J by 10 bases, with 8 bases between. The CDR3 loop spans 13 amino acids. The CDR3 DNA sequence: TGCGCCAGCAGCCAAGCATGGAGATCACCCCTCCACTTT. This sequence encodes CASSQAWRSPLHF.

This clonotype was detected only a few times. The rearrangement links TRBV28 to TRBJ2-7; D may correspond to TRBD1 or TRBD2 (5 bases each). The germline V gene has CDR1 MDHEN and CDR2 SYDVKM. V was cut by 5 bases and J by 6 bases, with 23 bases left in between. The CDR3 is 16 amino acids. The CDR3 reads CASSAPWGSGLREQYF. The CDR3 DNA follows: TGTGCCAGCAGTGCCCCCTGGGGTTCGGGGCTACGCGAGCAGTACTTC.

The V and J genes are TRBV4-1 and TRBJ2-7; D gene uncertain. Germline CDR1 and CDR2: MGHRA and YSYEKL. This CDR3 comprises 14 residues. With 1 base removed from V and 0 bases from J, the gap between germline ends came to 7 bases. The CDR3 bases are TGCGCCAGCAGCCAAGTGGTGAGCTCCTACGAGCAGTACTTC. Translated: CASSQVVSSYEQYF.

V usage is TRBV12-3 or TRBV12-4 and J usage is TRBJ1-6, with a weak D call TRBD1 (6 bases). V was trimmed by 6 bases and J by 0 bases, leaving 9 bases between them. This CDR3 has 15 amino acids. The chain's CDR3 is CASSLGGSYNSPLHF. The DNA of the CDR3 is TGTGCCAGCAGCCTAGGGGGCTCCTATAATTCACCCCTCCACTTT.

The rearrangement uses TRBV12-3 or TRBV12-4 and TRBJ2-1, with D maybe TRBD2 (5 bases). Between the trimmed V and J ends, which lost 5 bases and 7 bases, there was a span of 12 bases. The CDR3 covers 13 residues. This CDR3 is CASSGESENEQFF. CDR3 sequence (DNA): TGTGCCAGCAGTGGGGAGTCGGAGAATGAGCAGTTCTTC.

This rearrangement joins TRBV7-2 to TRBJ2-7; 9 nucleotides line up with TRBD2. With 0 bases clipped from V and 5 bases from J, the junction kept 11 bases outside the gene matches. CDR3 size: 17 residues. The germline V gene encodes CDR1 SGHTA and CDR2 FQGNSA. The CDR3 here is CASSLAGTSGRGDEQYF. The CDR3 region has the DNA TGTGCCAGCAGCTTAGCGGGTACTAGCGGGCGCGGGGACGAGCAGTACTTC.

J is TRBJ2-2 and V is TRBV7-9; 9 nucleotides match TRBD1. Looked up from germline, CDR1 is SEHNR and CDR2 is FQNEAQ (reference sequence). J was trimmed by 14 bases and V by 7 bases; bases with no gene match: 5. The CDR3 consists of 11 residues. The CDR3, as DNA: TGTGCCAGCACGGTGGACAGGGGACTGTTTTTT. Amino acid sequence: CASTVDRGLFF.

The gene calls are TRBV7-8 and TRBJ2-7; D gene unclear. The germline V and J ends were trimmed by 1 base and 0 bases, with 13 bases remaining between them. CDR1 is SGHVS and CDR2 is FQNEAQ in the germline V gene. The CDR3 runs to 16 residues. Written as DNA, the CDR3 is TGTGCCAGCAGCTTAGGGTTTGCCTCCTCCTCCTACGAGCAGTACTTC. Translated: CASSLGFASSSYEQYF.

The chain carries TRBV4-3 and TRBJ2-3, with D perhaps matching TRBD2 (5 bases). CDR3 length equals 13 residues. V shed 5 bases and J shed 5 bases, with 11 bases lying between them. Germline V gene sequence: CDR1 LGHNA, CDR2 YSLEER. CDR3: CASSGGLKDTQYF. In DNA form, the CDR3 reads TGCGCCAGCAGCGGCGGGTTGAAAGATACGCAGTATTTT.

The chain is built from TRBV12-3 or TRBV12-4 and TRBJ2-1; 7 nucleotides align to TRBD2. The ends lost 0 bases at V and 0 bases at J; junction bases unmatched: 5. This CDR3 has 17 amino acids. The CDR3 sequence: CASSLAHGGSSYNEQFF. The CDR3 nucleotides read TGTGCCAGCAGTTTAGCGCACGGGGGGAGCTCCTACAATGAGCAGTTCTTC.

The chain links TRBV2 to TRBJ2-7, with D possibly called TRBD1 or TRBD2 (5 bases each). The CDR3 extends over 13 amino acids. Germline V gene data show CDR1 as SNHLY and CDR2 as FYNNEI. V lost 6 bases and J lost 3, with 12 bases in between. CDR3 DNA sequence: TGTGCCAGCAGGTCCGGGGCTAACTACGAGCAGTACTTC. Protein product: CASRSGANYEQYF.